The source of this TCR beta chain is a study of blood T cell repertoires in COVID-19. Participants spanned ages 18 to 89 years and resided in about 24 US areas. The authors' processing: From reference gene primer amplification, estimates of nucleated cell counts were derived. Only in-frame clones appear in the TCRdb table, and some are missing; sequencing was by immunoSEQ multiplex PCR. D and trimming were read from the DNA, whereas the V and J calls and clone size are those reported in that table. The data contain roughly 200,000 clones, approximately 86% of them singletons. Deletions cut 6 bases from V and 2 bases from J, with 14 bases between. Germline V CDR1 and CDR2: MNHNY, SVGAGI (reference sequence). The CDR3 is 15 amino acids.

This rearrangement joins TRBV6-6 to TRBJ1-5; D not certain. Specimen: PBMCs or T cells enriched from blood (not recorded which). This receptor was taken from a woman in her 30s who had been exposed to COVID-19. CDR3 sequence reads: CASRRPGVGNQPQHF. The CDR3 DNA sequence: TGTGCCAGCAGGAGGCCGGGAGTTGGCAATCAGCCCCAGCATTTT.